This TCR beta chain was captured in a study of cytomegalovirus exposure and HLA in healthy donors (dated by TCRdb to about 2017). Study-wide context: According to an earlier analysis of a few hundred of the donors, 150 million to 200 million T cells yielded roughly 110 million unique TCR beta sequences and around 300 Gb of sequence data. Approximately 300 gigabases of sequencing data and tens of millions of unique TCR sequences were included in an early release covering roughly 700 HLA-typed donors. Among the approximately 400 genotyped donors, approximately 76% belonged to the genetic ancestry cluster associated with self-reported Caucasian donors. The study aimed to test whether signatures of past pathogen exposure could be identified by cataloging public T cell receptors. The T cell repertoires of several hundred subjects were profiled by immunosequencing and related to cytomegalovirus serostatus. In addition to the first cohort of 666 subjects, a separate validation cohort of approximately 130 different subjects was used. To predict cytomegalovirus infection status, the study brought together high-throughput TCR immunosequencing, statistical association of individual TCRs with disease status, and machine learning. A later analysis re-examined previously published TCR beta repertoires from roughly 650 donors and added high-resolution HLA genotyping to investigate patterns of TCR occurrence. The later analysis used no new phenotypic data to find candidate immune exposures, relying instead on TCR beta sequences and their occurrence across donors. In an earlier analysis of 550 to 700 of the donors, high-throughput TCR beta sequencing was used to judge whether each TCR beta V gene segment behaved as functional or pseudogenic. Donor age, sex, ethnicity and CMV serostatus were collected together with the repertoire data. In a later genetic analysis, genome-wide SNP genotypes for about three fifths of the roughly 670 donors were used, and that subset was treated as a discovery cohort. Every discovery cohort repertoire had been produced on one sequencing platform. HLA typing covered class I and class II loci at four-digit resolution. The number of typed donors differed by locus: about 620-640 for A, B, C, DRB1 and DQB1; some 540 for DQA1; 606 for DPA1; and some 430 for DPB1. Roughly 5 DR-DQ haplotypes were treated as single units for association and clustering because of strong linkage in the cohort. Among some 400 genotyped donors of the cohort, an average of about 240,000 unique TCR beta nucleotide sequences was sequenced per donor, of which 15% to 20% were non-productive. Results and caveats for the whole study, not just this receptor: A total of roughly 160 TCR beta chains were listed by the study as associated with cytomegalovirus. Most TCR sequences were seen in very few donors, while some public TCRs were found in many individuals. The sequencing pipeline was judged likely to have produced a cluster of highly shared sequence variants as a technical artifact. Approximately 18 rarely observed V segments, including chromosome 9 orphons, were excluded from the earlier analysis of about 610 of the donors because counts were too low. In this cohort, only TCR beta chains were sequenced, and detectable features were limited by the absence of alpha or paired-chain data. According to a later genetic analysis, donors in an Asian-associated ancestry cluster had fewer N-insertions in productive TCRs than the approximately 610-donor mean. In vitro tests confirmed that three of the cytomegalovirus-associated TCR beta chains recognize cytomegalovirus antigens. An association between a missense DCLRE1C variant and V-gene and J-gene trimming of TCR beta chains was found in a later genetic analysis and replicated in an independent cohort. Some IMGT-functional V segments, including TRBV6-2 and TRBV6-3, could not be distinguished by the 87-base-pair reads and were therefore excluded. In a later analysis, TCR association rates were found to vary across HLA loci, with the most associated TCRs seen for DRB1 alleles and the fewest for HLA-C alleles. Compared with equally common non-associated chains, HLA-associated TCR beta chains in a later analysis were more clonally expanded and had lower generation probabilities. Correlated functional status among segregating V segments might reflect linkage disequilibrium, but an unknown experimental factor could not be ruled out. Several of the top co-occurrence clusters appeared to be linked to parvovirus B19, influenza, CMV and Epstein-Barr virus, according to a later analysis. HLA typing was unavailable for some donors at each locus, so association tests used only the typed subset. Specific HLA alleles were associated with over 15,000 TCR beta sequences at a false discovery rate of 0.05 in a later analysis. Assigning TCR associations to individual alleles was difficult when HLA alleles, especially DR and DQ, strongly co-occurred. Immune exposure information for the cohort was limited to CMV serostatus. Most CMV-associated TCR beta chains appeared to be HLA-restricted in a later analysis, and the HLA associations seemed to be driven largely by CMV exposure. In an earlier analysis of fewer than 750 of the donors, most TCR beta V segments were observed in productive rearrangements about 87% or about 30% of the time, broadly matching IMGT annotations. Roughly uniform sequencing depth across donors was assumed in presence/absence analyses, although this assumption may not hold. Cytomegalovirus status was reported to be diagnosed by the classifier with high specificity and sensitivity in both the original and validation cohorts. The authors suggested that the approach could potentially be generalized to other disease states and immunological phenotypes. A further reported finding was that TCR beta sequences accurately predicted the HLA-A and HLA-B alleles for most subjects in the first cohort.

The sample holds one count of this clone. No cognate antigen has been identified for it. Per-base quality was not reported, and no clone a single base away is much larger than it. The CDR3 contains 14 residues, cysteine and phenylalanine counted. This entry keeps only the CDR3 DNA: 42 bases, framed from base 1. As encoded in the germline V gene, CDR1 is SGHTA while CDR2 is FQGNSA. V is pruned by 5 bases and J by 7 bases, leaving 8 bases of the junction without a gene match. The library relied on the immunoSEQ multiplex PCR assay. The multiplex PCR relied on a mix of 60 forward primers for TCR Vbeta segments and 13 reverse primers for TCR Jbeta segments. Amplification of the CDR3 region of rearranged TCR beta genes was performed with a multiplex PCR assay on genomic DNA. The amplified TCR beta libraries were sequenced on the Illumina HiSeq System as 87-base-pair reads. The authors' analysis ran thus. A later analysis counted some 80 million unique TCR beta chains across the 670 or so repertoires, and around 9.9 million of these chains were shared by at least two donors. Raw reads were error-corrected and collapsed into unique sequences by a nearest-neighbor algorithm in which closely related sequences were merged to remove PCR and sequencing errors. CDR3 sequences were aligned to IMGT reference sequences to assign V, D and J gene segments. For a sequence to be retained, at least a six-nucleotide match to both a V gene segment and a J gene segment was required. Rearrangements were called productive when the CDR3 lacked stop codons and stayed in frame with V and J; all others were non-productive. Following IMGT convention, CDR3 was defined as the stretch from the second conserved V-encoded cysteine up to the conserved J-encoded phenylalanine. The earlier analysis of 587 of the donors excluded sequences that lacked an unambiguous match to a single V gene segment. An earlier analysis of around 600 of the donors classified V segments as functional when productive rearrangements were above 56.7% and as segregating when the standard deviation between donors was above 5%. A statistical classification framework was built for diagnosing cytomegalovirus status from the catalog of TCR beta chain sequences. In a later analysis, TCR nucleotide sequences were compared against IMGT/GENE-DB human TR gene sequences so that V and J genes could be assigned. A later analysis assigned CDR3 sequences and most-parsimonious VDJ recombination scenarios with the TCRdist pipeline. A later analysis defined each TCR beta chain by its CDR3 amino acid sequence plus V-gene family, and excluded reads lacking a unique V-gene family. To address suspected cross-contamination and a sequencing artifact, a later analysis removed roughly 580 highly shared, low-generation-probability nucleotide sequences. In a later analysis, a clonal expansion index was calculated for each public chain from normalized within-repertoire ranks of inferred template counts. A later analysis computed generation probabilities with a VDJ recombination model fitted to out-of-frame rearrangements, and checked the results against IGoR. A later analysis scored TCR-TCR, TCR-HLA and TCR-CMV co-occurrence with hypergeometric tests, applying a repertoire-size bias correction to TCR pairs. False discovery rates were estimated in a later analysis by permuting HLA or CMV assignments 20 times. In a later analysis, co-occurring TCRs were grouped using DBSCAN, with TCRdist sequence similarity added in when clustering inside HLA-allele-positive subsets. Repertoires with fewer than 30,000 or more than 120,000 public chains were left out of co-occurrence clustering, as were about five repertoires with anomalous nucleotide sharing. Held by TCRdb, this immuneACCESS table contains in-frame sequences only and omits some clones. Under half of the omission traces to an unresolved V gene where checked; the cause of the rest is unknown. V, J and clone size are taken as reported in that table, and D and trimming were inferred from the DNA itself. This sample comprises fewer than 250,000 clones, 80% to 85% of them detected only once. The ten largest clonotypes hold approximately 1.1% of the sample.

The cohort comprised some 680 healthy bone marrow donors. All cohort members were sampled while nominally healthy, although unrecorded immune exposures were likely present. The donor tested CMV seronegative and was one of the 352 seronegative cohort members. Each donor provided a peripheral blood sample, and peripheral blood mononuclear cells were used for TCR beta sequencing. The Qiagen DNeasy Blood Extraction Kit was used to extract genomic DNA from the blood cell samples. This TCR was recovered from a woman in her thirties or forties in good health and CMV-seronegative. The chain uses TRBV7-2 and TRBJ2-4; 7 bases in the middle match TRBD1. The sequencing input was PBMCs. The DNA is TGTGCCAGCAGCCAAAGGGACAGAGGGAACATTCAGTACTTC. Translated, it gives CASSQRDRGNIQYF.